This section outlines one T cell receptor beta chain sequence together with its context. Antigen specificity is unknown. The CDR3 totals 14 residues. The junction had 6 bases not matched to a gene; V was cut back by 7 bases and J by 3 bases. CDR1 is SQVTM and CDR2 is ANQGSEA in the germline V gene. This sample was included in a study of Tregs in tolerant kidney transplant recipients. Study outcomes and limitations: The most relevant donor-specific Treg TCRbeta repertoire apparently came from expansion with activated donor B cells.

Only in-frame clones appear in the TCRdb table, and some are missing; sequencing was by immunoSEQ multiplex PCR. Of around 50,000 clones listed, more than 70% are singletons. This sequence was found in a human donor in good health. Sequenced material: CD4+ T cells from blood. This chain uses TRBV29-1 with TRBJ2-3; 11 positions agree with TRBD2. In DNA, the CDR3 is TGCAGCGGGCTTAGCGGGGGGGCTACAGATACGCAGTATTTT. Residues: CSGLSGGATDTQYF.